This T cell receptor (beta chain) was identified during a study of graft-versus-host responses after intestinal transplantation. Study context: Multivisceral, liver-intestinal, or isolated intestinal transplants were performed in recipients.

The data were produced by immunoSEQ multiplex PCR, yet TCRdb's version contains in-frame clones alone and is incomplete. This repertoire shows about 100,000 clones, roughly 87% found once; its top ten account for 0.85% to 1%. In regard to this clone: Its antigen is as yet unknown.

Study outcomes and limitations: Researchers found GvH clones in recipient marrow, and some showed up first in ileum or blood. The study found high graft-versus-host to host-versus-graft clonal ratios in allografts of patients with graft-donor T cell macrochimerism. After transplant, early declines in HvG clones were associated with peak levels of circulating GvH clones.

The starting material was unstimulated CD4+ T cells sorted from spleen or lymph node cells, obtained before transplant. The receptor was isolated from a human donor who was the organ donor for an intestinal transplant.

CDR3 sequence: CASSLGLATGELFF. CDR3 sequence (DNA): TGTGCCAGCAGCTTAGGCCTAGCCACCGGGGAGCTGTTTTTT. The rearrangement links TRBV11-2 to TRBJ2-2, with D tentatively TRBD2 (5 bases). Germline lookup yields CDR1 SGHAT and CDR2 FQNNGV. CDR3 size: 14 residues. V was cut by 1 base and J by 4 bases, with 7 bases left in between. The full variable domain, its missing parts supplied by reference TRBV11-2 and TRBJ2-2, is EAGVAQSPRYKIIEKRQSVAFWCNPISGHATLYWYQQILGQGPKLLIQFQNNGVVDDSQLPKDRFSAERLKGVDSTLKIQPAKLEDSAVYLCASSLGLATGELFFGEGSRLTVL.